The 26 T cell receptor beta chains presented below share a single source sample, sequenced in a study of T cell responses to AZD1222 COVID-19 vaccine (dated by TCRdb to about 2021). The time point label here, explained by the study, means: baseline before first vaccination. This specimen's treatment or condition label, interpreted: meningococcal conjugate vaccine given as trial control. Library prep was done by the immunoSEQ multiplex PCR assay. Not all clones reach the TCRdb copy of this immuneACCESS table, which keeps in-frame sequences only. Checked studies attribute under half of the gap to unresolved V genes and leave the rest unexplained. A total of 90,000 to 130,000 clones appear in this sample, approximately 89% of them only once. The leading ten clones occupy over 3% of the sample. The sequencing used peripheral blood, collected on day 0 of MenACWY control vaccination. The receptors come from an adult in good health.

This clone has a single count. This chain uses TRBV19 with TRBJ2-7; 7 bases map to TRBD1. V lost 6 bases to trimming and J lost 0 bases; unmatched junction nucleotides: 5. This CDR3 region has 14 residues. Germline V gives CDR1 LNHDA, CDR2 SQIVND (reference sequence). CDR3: CASSGQESSYEQYF. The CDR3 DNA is TGTGCCAGTAGCGGACAGGAGAGCTCCTACGAGCAGTACTTC.

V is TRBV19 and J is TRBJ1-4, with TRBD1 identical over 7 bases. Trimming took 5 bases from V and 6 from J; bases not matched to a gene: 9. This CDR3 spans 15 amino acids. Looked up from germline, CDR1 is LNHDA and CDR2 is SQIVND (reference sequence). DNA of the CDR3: TGTGCCAGTAGTGCTGACAGGGACGGGGATGAAAAACTGTTTTTT. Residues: CASSADRDGDEKLFF.

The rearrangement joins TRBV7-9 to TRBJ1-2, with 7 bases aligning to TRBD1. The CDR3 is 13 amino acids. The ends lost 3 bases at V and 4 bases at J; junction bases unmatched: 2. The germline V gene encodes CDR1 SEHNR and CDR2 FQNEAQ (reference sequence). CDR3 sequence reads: CASSLRDSYGYTF. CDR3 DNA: TGTGCCAGCAGCTTGAGGGACAGCTATGGCTACACCTTC.

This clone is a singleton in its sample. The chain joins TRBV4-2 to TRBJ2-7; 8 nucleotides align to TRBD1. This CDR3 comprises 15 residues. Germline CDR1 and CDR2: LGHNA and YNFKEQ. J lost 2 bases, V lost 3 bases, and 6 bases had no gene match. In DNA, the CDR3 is TGTGCCAGCAGCCAGGACTGGACAGGGCCCTACGAGCAGTACTTC. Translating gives CASSQDWTGPYEQYF.

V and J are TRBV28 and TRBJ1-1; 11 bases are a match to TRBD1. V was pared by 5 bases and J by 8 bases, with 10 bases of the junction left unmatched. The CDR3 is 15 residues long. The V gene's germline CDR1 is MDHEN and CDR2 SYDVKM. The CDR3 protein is CASSLSRTGGTEAFF. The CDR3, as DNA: TGTGCCAGCAGTCTTTCACGGACAGGGGGCACGGAAGCTTTCTTT.

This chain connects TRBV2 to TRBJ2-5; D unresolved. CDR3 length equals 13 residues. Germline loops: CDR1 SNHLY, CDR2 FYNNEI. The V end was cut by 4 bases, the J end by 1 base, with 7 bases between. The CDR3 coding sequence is TGTGCCAGCAGTGCGTGGGGCCAAGAGACCCAGTACTTC. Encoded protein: CASSAWGQETQYF. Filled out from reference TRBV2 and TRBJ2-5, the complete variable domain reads EPEVTQTPSHQVTQMGQEVILRCVPISNHLYFYWYRQILGQKVEFLVSFYNNEISEKSEIFDDQFSVERPDGSNFTLKIRSTKLEDSAMYFCASSAWGQETQYFGPGTRLLVL.

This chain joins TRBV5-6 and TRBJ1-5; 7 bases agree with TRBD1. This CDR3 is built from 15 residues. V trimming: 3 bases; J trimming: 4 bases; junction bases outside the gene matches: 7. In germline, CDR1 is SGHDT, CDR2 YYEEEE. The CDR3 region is CASSYKQGLNQPQHF. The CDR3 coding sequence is TGTGCCAGCAGCTACAAACAGGGGCTAAATCAGCCCCAGCATTTT.

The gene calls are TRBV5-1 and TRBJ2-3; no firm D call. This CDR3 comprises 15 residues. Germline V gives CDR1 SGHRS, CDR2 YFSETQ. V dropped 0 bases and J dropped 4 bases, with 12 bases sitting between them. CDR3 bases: TGCGCCAGCAGCTTGGGGAAGAACGGGCCAGATACGCAGTATTTT. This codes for CASSLGKNGPDTQYF.

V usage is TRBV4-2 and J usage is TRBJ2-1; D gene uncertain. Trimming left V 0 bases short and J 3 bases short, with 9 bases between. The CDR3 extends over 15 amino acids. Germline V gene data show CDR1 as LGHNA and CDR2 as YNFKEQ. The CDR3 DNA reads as TGTGCCAGCAGCCAAGATCAGGACGGCTACAATGAGCAGTTCTTC. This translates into CASSQDQDGYNEQFF.

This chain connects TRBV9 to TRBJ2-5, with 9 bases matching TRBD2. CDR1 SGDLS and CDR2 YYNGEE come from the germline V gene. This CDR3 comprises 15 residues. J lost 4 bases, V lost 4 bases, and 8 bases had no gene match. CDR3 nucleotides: TGTGCCAGCAGCCTCCGGGGAGCGGGGGGAGAGACCCAGTACTTC. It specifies CASSLRGAGGETQYF.

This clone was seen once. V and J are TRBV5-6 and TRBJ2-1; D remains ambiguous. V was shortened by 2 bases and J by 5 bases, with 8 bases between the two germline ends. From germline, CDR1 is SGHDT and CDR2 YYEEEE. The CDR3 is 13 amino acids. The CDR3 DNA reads TGTGCCAGCAGCTTTGGGCAGAACAATGAGCAGTTCTTC. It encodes CASSFGQNNEQFF.

CDR3 in DNA: TGTGCCAGCAGCTTAGATCGTAACCTGGGAACCCAGTACTTC. This encodes CASSLDRNLGTQYF. V usage is TRBV11-2 and J usage is TRBJ2-5, with D uncertain. CDR1 and CDR2 (germline): SGHAT, FQNNGV. V lost 0 bases to trimming and J lost 8 bases, with 13 bases between them. The CDR3 totals 14 residues.

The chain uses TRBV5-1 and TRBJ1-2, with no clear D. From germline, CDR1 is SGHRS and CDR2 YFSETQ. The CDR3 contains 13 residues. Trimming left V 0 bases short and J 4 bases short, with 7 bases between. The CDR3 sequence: CASSLAGSYGYTF. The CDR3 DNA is TGCGCCAGCAGCTTGGCGGGGAGCTATGGCTACACCTTC.

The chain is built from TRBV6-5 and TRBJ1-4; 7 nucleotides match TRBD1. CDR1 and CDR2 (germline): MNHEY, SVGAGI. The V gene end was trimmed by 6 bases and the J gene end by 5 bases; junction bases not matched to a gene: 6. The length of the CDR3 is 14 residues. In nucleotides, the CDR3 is TGTGCCAGCAGCTCGGACAGGTCGAATGAAAAACTGTTTTTT. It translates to CASSSDRSNEKLFF.

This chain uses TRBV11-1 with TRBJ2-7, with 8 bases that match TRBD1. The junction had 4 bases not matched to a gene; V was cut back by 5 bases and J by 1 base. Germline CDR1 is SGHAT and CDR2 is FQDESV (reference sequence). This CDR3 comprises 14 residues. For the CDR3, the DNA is TGTGCCAGCAGCCGACAGGGGTCGTCCTACGAGCAGTACTTC. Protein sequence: CASSRQGSSYEQYF.

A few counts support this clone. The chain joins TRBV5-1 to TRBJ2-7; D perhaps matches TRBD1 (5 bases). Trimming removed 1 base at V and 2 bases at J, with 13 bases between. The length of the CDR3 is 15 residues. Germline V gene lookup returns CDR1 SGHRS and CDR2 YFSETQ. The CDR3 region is CASSLNQGSTYEQYF. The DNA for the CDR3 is TGCGCCAGCAGCTTGAATCAGGGAAGTACCTACGAGCAGTACTTC.

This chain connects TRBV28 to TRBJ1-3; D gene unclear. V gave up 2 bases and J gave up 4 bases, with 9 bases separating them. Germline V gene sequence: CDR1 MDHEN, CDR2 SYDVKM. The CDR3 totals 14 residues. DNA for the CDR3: TGTGCCAGCAGTTTAACGATCGTCGGAAACACCATATATTTT. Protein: CASSLTIVGNTIYF.

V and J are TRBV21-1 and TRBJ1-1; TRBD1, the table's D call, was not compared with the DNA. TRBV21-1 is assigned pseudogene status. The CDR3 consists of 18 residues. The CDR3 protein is CASSHYTGGGGMDTEAFF. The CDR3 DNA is TGTGCCAGCAGCCATTACACAGGGGGCGGCGGGATGGACACTGAAGCTTTCTTT.

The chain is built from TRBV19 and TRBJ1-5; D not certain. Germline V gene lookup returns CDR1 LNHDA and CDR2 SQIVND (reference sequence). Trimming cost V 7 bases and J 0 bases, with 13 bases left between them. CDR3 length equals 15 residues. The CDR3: CASTSGESSNQPQHF. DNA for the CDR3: TGTGCCAGTACGAGTGGGGAATCTAGCAATCAGCCCCAGCATTTT.

The CDR3 loop reads CASSRKTFSGGRNNEQFF. The CDR3 nucleotides read TGTGCCAGCAGCCGTAAGACCTTTAGCGGGGGGAGGAACAATGAGCAGTTCTTC. The rearrangement uses TRBV27 and TRBJ2-1; 10 bases fit TRBD2. The germline V gene encodes CDR1 MNHEY and CDR2 SMNVEV (reference sequence). The CDR3 is made up of 18 amino acids. V lost 6 bases, J lost 5 bases, and 16 bases stayed unmatched.

The DNA of the CDR3 is TGTGCCAGCAGCCCAACGGGCTCTGGAAACACCATATATTTT. Its protein is CASSPTGSGNTIYF. The gene calls are TRBV3-1 (or the pseudogene TRBV3-2) and TRBJ1-3; D uncertain. The CDR3 has 14 residues. The V end was cut by 4 bases, the J end by 0 bases, with 7 bases between. In germline, CDR1 is LGHDT, CDR2 YNNKEL (reference sequence).

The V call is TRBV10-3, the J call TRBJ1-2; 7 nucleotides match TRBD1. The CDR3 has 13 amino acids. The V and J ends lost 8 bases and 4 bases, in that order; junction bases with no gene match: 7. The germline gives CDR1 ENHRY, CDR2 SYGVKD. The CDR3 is CAIGGQDSYGYTF. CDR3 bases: TGTGCCATCGGAGGACAGGACTCCTATGGCTACACCTTC.

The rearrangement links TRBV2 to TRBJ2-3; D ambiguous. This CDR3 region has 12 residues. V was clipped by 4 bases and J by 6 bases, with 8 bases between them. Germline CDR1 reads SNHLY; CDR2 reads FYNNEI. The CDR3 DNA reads TGTGCCAGCAGTGTCGCCCGGGATACGCAGTATTTT. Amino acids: CASSVARDTQYF.

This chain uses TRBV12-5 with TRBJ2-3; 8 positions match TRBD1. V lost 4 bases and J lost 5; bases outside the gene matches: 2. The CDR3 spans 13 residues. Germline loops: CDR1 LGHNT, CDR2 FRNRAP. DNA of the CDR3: TGTGCTAGTGGTTGGACAGGGCTAGATACGCAGTATTTT. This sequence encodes CASGWTGLDTQYF.

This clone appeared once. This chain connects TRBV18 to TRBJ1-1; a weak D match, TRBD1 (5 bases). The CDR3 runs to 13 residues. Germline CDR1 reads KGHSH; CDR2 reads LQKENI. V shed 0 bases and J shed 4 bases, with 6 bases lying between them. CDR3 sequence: CASSPPGVTEAFF. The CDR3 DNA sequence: TGTGCCAGCTCACCACCGGGGGTCACTGAAGCTTTCTTT.

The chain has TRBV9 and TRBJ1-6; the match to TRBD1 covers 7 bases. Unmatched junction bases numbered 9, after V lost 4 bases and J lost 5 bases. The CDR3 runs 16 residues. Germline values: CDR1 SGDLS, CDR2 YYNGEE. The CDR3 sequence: CASSSSGQLDNSPLHF. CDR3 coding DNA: TGTGCCAGCAGCTCGTCGGGACAGTTGGATAATTCACCCCTCCACTTT.